Each of the 21 T cell receptor beta chains below was sequenced from the same sample in a study of T cells expressing NK-cell markers. After re-calling the 5' RACE reads, TCRdb lists one entry per CDR3 protein, DNA absent. The specimen's table records more than 400,000 distinct CDR3 sequences. The sample comprised blood T cells: a sorted CD56 or NKG2C T cell subset, CD4+ or CD8+ T cells, or bulk PBMC T cells (not recorded which). Source of these receptors: a woman aged 18 to 75 in good health.

V is TRBV4-2 and J is TRBJ2-6; TCRdb's D call, TRBD2, is unchecked because there is no DNA. The CDR3 is 18 amino acids. CDR1 is LGHNA and CDR2 is YNFKEQ in the germline V gene. The chain's CDR3 is CASSQVASGVSGANVLTF.

The chain carries TRBV12-3 or TRBV12-4 and TRBJ1-3; TCRdb returns TRBD1, unconfirmable since there is no DNA. This CDR3 comprises 18 residues. CDR3 sequence: CASSKRPPDRGIRNTIYF.

The chain carries TRBV10-3 and TRBJ2-1; with no DNA, the TCRdb D assignment of TRBD2 cannot be verified. CDR3 size: 14 residues. Per germline, CDR1 ENHRY and CDR2 SYGVKD. CDR3 amino acids: CAISLAGEFNEQFF.

The chain joins TRBV18 to TRBJ2-3; the D call of TRBD2 rests on TCRdb alone, since no DNA is present to check it. The CDR3 has 14 residues. Germline CDR1 KGHSH, CDR2 LQKENI. CDR3 sequence: CASSPDQDSDTQYF. The variable domain in full, with the rest retrieved from reference TRBV18 and TRBJ2-3, is NAGVMQNPRHLVRRRGQEARLRCSPMKGHSHVYWYRQLPEEGLKFMVYLQKENIIDESGMPKERFSAEFPKEGPSILRIQQVVRGDSAAYFCASSPDQDSDTQYFGPGTRLTVL.

The chain couples TRBV6-6 to TRBJ2-7; TCRdb lists TRBD1, though no DNA is available to test this call. Germline-derived CDR1 and CDR2 are MNHNY and SVGAGI (reference sequence). This CDR3 is 13 amino acids long. CDR3 in amino acids: CASSAGASGEQYF.

This sequence joins TRBV24-1 and TRBJ2-5. This CDR3 is 14 amino acids long. Germline CDR1 reads KGHDR; CDR2 reads SFDVKD. This chain's CDR3 is CATSGTDASGTQYF.

The chain is built from TRBV15 and TRBJ2-3; with no DNA, the TCRdb D assignment of TRBD2 cannot be verified. Germline values: CDR1 LNHNV, CDR2 YYDKDF (reference sequence). This CDR3 comprises 15 residues. This CDR3 is CATSSPAGVRATQYF.

V and J are TRBV18 and TRBJ2-7; the TCRdb call, TRBD1, lacks DNA for checking. This CDR3 is 14 amino acids long. CDR1 is KGHSH, CDR2 LQKENI, per germline. The CDR3 is CASSRDRVAYEQYF.

The chain joins TRBV9 to TRBJ2-1; TCRdb returns TRBD2, unconfirmable since there is no DNA. The V gene's germline CDR1 is SGDLS and CDR2 YYNGEE. The length of the CDR3 is 17 residues. The CDR3 is CASSVEVTGGGYNEQFF. The full variable domain, with the rest looked up from reference TRBV9 and TRBJ2-1, is DSGVTQTPKHLITATGQRVTLRCSPRSGDLSVYWYQQSLDQGLQFLIQYYNGEERAKGNILERFSAQQFPDLHSELNLSSLELGDSALYFCASSVEVTGGGYNEQFFGPGTRLTVL.

This chain connects TRBV9 to TRBJ2-1; absent DNA, TCRdb's TRBD2 call cannot be checked. CDR3 length equals 15 residues. In germline, CDR1 is SGDLS, CDR2 YYNGEE. CDR3: CASSLSGREGNEQFF.

The chain combines TRBV10-2 with TRBJ1-2; TCRdb lists TRBD1, though no DNA is available to test this call. The CDR3 consists of 16 residues. Per germline, CDR1 WSHSY and CDR2 SAAADI. The CDR3 region is CASTGQGKDSVYGYTF.

The V gene is TRBV20-1, the J gene TRBJ2-2. Germline lookup yields CDR1 DFQATT and CDR2 SNEGSKA (reference sequence). This CDR3 contains 15 residues. The CDR3 protein is CSARSLAANTGELFF.

The V and J genes are TRBV10-3 and TRBJ1-1; TCRdb returns TRBD1, unconfirmable since there is no DNA. The germline V gene has CDR1 ENHRY and CDR2 SYGVKD. This CDR3 is built from 15 residues. CDR3 amino acids: CAISEGTRLNTEAFF.

The chain has TRBV6-5 and TRBJ2-4; TCRdb calls TRBD2, which cannot be checked without DNA. There are 17 residues in the CDR3. Per the germline V gene, CDR1 is MNHEY and CDR2 is SVGAGI. CDR3 protein: CASSYSKGGPAKNIQYF.

The chain employs TRBV20-1 and TRBJ2-1; TCRdb outputs TRBD1, but without DNA this stays unchecked. Germline loops: CDR1 DFQATT, CDR2 SNEGSKA (reference sequence). There are 15 residues in the CDR3. The CDR3 protein is CSARRTGTVNNEQFF.

The chain is built from TRBV14 and TRBJ1-1; absent DNA, TCRdb's TRBD1 call cannot be checked. Germline CDR1 SGHDN, CDR2 FVKESK. This CDR3 spans 13 amino acids. The CDR3 is CASSHSGPGVAFF.

V is TRBV5-1 and J is TRBJ2-3; TCRdb's D call of TRBD1 is untestable without DNA. This CDR3 comprises 14 residues. Germline-derived CDR1 and CDR2 are SGHRS and YFSETQ. CDR3: CASGEGGDTDTQYF. Supplemented by reference TRBV5-1 and TRBJ2-3, the full variable domain reads KAGVTQTPRYLIKTRGQQVTLSCSPISGHRSVSWYQQTPGQGLQFLFEYFSETQRNKGNFPGRFSGRQFSNSRSEMNVSTLELGDSALYLCASGEGGDTDTQYFGPGTRLTVL.

The chain employs TRBV7-9 and TRBJ2-1; TCRdb selects TRBD2, and the lack of DNA leaves this call unchecked. The length of the CDR3 is 15 residues. The germline V gene has CDR1 SEHNR and CDR2 FQNEAQ (reference sequence). CDR3: CASSLRLAGGLEQFF. The full variable domain, completed using reference TRBV7-9 and TRBJ2-1, is DTGVSQNPRHKITKRGQNVTFRCDPISEHNRLYWYRQTLGQGPEFLTYFQNEAQLEKSRLLSDRFSAERPKGSFSTLEIQRTEQGDSAMYLCASSLRLAGGLEQFFGPGTRLTVL.

CDR3 sequence reads: CASSVEGLQATGELFF. The genes are TRBV9 and TRBJ2-2; TCRdb gives TRBD1 as the D gene, but with no DNA this cannot be confirmed. Germline V gene data show CDR1 as SGDLS and CDR2 as YYNGEE. The CDR3 runs 16 residues.

The chain is built from TRBV4-2 and TRBJ2-7; TCRdb names TRBD2, which stays unverified in the absence of DNA. Germline CDR1 is LGHNA and CDR2 is YNFKEQ. This CDR3 region has 15 residues. The CDR3 region is CASSQAGTSVYEQYF.

V is TRBV20-1 and J is TRBJ2-7. The CDR3 loop spans 13 amino acids. The germline V gene has CDR1 DFQATT and CDR2 SNEGSKA (reference sequence). CDR3 loop: CSALTYPTYEQYF.